These 8 T cell receptor beta chains originate from one sample sequenced in a study of beta chain features in type 1 diabetes. The authors reverse transcribed all of the isolated RNA, so sequencing captured expressed TCRB transcripts. The method was immunoSEQ multiplex PCR; TCRdb's version includes in-frame clones alone and lacks a portion of them. The data show around 300,000 clones, approximately 8% seen once. The material sequenced was central memory CD4+ T cells from blood. These receptors originate from a woman aged 18-30 years in good health.

This sequence joins TRBV7-2 and TRBJ1-4; 7 nucleotides line up with TRBD1. Germline V gives CDR1 SGHTA, CDR2 FQGNSA. The CDR3 length is 17 residues. V gave up 2 bases and J gave up 6 bases; unmatched junction bases: 12. The CDR3 loop reads CASSLRRLTGVDEKLFF. In DNA, the CDR3 is TGTGCCAGCAGCTTAAGACGATTAACAGGGGTCGATGAAAAACTGTTTTTT.

This clone was observed many times. The V gene is TRBV7-9, the J gene TRBJ2-1; 13 positions agree with TRBD2. Trimming took 5 bases from V and 6 from J; bases not matched to a gene: 4. This CDR3 is 15 amino acids long. CDR1 and CDR2 (germline): SEHNR, FQNEAQ (reference sequence). CDR3 sequence (DNA): TGTGCCAGCAGCATGAGACTAGCGGGAGGCAATGAGCAGTTCTTC. Encoded protein: CASSMRLAGGNEQFF. Variable domain in full (rest from reference TRBV7-9 and TRBJ2-1): DTGVSQNPRHKITKRGQNVTFRCDPISEHNRLYWYRQTLGQGPEFLTYFQNEAQLEKSRLLSDRFSAERPKGSFSTLEIQRTEQGDSAMYLCASSMRLAGGNEQFFGPGTRLTVL.

This clone was observed many times. The J gene is TRBJ2-5, the V gene TRBV7-2, with a possible D match to TRBD1 (5 bases). Germline CDR1 reads SGHTA; CDR2 reads FQGNSA. This CDR3 has 12 residues. Trimming left V 5 bases short and J 5 bases short, with 9 bases between. The CDR3 nucleotides are TGTGCCAGCAGCAGATGGGGCGAGACCCAGTACTTC. Translation gives CASSRWGETQYF.

This sequence joins TRBV2 and TRBJ2-1; no clear D gene. V was trimmed by 7 bases and J by 5 bases, leaving 15 bases between them. The V gene's germline CDR1 is SNHLY and CDR2 FYNNEI. The CDR3 covers 14 residues. The chain's CDR3 is CASKSQKTHNEQFF. The CDR3 nucleotides are TGTGCCAGCAAGAGCCAAAAGACCCACAATGAGCAGTTCTTC.

This clone was detected only a few times. V and J are TRBV9 and TRBJ2-6; 7 bases agree with TRBD1. Germline CDR1 and CDR2: SGDLS and YYNGEE. The V and J ends lost 0 bases and 4 bases, in that order; junction bases with no gene match: 7. The CDR3 length is 17 residues. Here the CDR3 reads CASSVEAGGYGANVLTF. The CDR3 DNA sequence: TGTGCCAGCAGCGTAGAGGCAGGGGGTTACGGGGCCAACGTCCTGACTTTC.

The chain recombines TRBV5-1 with TRBJ1-4, with TRBD1 matching over 10 bases. The V gene end was trimmed by 1 base and the J gene end by 6 bases; junction bases not matched to a gene: 3. Germline V gives CDR1 SGHRS, CDR2 YFSETQ. CDR3 length: 15 residues. In DNA, the CDR3 is TGCGCCAGCAGCTTGTACGGGACAGGGGATGAAAAACTGTTTTTT. It codes for CASSLYGTGDEKLFF.

This clone has a handful of counts. J is TRBJ2-1 and V is TRBV7-9, with 11 bases aligning to TRBD2. The trim removed 1 base at V and 7 bases at J, leaving 3 bases unmatched. Germline CDR1 and CDR2: SEHNR and FQNEAQ (reference sequence). This CDR3 is built from 15 residues. CDR3 loop: CASSLGTSGWNEQFF. The CDR3 DNA follows: TGTGCCAGCAGCTTAGGGACTAGCGGGTGGAATGAGCAGTTCTTC.

V and J are TRBV6-5 and TRBJ1-3; D is uncertain. Trimming stripped 6 bases from V and 2 bases from J, with 11 bases between. Looked up from germline, CDR1 is MNHEY and CDR2 is SVGAGI. CDR3 length: 14 residues. CDR3: CASREWDPGNTIYF. Written as DNA, the CDR3 is TGTGCCAGCAGGGAGTGGGATCCTGGAAACACCATATATTTT.